The clone carrying this TCR beta chain was detected a few times. The antigen remains unidentified. This sample was included in a study of human T cells and chemical hapten exposure. Study in general: Patch tests put 0.01% DPC on the upper back, read at 6 days. The study enrolled mostly female patients with alopecia areata, totalis or universalis.

Time point noted: pre-sensitization, week 0. The treatment is: therapeutic diphenylcyclopropenone sensitization with weekly scalp DPC. With 4 bases removed from V and 0 bases from J, the gap between germline ends came to 14 bases. The germline V gene encodes CDR1 MGHRA and CDR2 YSYEKL. The CDR3 length is 16 residues. TCRdb independently ran MiXCR on the RACE reads; one entry per CDR3 protein. Of around 60,000 distinct CDR3 sequences in the sample, around 7% were seen once. General study findings and limits: Given that the donors had alopecia, their immune response may differ from that seen in healthy people. Controls had significantly fewer large CDR3 similarity clusters than were formed by expanded TCRs.

Sequences were derived from whole blood, sampled in connection with sensitization to the hapten diphenylcyclopropenone (DPC). J is TRBJ2-3 and V is TRBV4-1, with unresolved D. This TCR was sampled from a woman aged 25 to 39 with alopecia areata. Some clones in this sample may be carry-over from other donors' samples. The DNA for the CDR3 is TGCGCCAGCAGCCCAGAATTTCTGGTCAGCACAGATACGCAGTATTTT. Amino acid sequence: CASSPEFLVSTDTQYF.